This is a list of T cell receptor beta chains from one sample in a study of T cells in Graves' hyperthyroidism and ophthalmopathy. TCRdb analysed the multiplex PCR reads with MiXCR anew, one entry per CDR3 protein. The sample carries over 700,000 distinct CDR3 sequences, around 19% recorded once. Sequencing was performed on blood. Receptors were obtained from a woman in her 50s with Graves' hyperthyroidism that later progressed to Graves' ophthalmopathy. The CDR3 runs from the conserved cysteine through the conserved F or W. Each record gives: J gene, D gene, clone size, V gene, CDR3 protein, CDR3 DNA. A D gene is named only where the DNA matches it firmly. Expanded clones are given a class, and other clones once, few, many or no size at all.

J: TRBJ2-1
D: TRBD1
size: few
V: TRBV10-1
CDR3: CASSANTGQGNEQFF
DNA: TGCGCCAGCAGCGCGAATACGGGACAGGGGAATGAGCAGTTCTTC

J: TRBJ1-5
D: NA
size: NA
V: TRBV6-1
CDR3: CASSEQTPWTLGNQPQHF
DNA: TGTGCCAGCAGTGAACAGACCCCTTGGACCCTTGGCAATCAGCCCCAGCATTTT

J: TRBJ2-7
D: TRBD2
size: few
V: TRBV6-1
CDR3: CASSSLGLAGFPYEQYF
DNA: TGTGCCAGCAGTTCCCTCGGACTAGCGGGGTTTCCCTACGAGCAGTACTTC

J: TRBJ1-1
D: TRBD1
size: few
V: TRBV6-1
CDR3: CASRHRGPGVTEAFF
DNA: TGTGCCAGCAGACACAGGGGACCCGGGGTCACTGAAGCTTTCTTT

J: TRBJ1-3
D: TRBD1
size: NA
V: TRBV12-3/TRBV12-4
CDR3: CASRRGTAGSTIYF
DNA: TGTGCCAGCAGGAGGGGGACAGCTGGAAGCACCATATATTTT

J: TRBJ2-7
D: NA
size: NA
V: TRBV7-2
CDR3: CASSYGVAAGAYGQYF
DNA: TGTGCCAGCAGCTATGGGGTAGCAGCAGGGGCCTACGGGCAGTACTTC

J: TRBJ2-5
D: NA
size: few
V: TRBV4-1
CDR3: CASSQDWTTKETQYF
DNA: TGCGCCAGCAGCCAAGATTGGACTACCAAAGAGACCCAGTACTTC

J: TRBJ2-2
D: NA
size: few
V: TRBV19
CDR3: CASRWDTGELFF
DNA: TGTGCCAGTAGATGGGACACCGGGGAGCTGTTTTTT

J: TRBJ1-1
D: TRBD1
size: many
V: TRBV7-9
CDR3: CASSLAGQGLNTEAFF
DNA: TGTGCCAGCAGCTTAGCCGGACAGGGACTGAACACTGAAGCTTTCTTT

J: TRBJ1-5
D: NA
size: NA
V: TRBV6-9
CDR3: CASSYGSSRRGPQHF
DNA: TGTGCCAGCAGTTACGGGTCAAGCCGCCGGGGGCCCCAGCATTTT

J: TRBJ1-6
D: NA
size: few
V: TRBV18
CDR3: CASSPPGRANSPLHF
DNA: TGTGCCAGCTCACCACCGGGCAGGGCTAATTCACCCCTCCACTTT

J: TRBJ2-2
D: NA
size: NA
V: TRBV7-6
CDR3: CASSLRSANTGELFF
DNA: TGTGCCAGCAGCCTGCGGTCCGCGAACACCGGGGAGCTGTTTTTT

J: TRBJ1-4
D: NA
size: few
V: TRBV7-2
CDR3: CASSFSGIEKLFF
DNA: TGTGCCAGCAGCTTCTCAGGGATTGAAAAACTGTTTTTT

J: TRBJ1-3
D: NA
size: NA
V: TRBV29-1
CDR3: CKTAPSGNTIYF
DNA: TGCAAGACGGCACCCTCTGGAAACACCATATATTTT

J: TRBJ1-5
D: NA
size: NA
V: TRBV15
CDR3: CATSRDEGMVGNQPQHF
DNA: TGTGCCACCAGCAGAGATGAGGGGATGGTTGGCAATCAGCCCCAGCATTTT

J: TRBJ2-1
D: TRBD2
size: NA
V: TRBV20-1
CDR3: CSARARDFSGGTYNEQFF
DNA: TGCAGTGCTAGAGCCCGAGATTTTAGCGGGGGAACCTACAATGAGCAGTTCTTC

J: TRBJ1-5
D: TRBD1
size: few
V: TRBV20-1
CDR3: CSAGQLNQPQHF
DNA: TGCAGTGCGGGACAGCTGAATCAGCCCCAGCATTTT

J: TRBJ1-4
D: TRBD1
size: NA
V: TRBV2
CDR3: CASTDRGNEKLFF
DNA: TGTGCCAGCACTGACAGGGGTAATGAAAAACTGTTTTTT

J: TRBJ2-1
D: TRBD1
size: many
V: TRBV5-6
CDR3: CASSGTGYEQFF
DNA: TGTGCCAGCAGCGGGACAGGGTATGAGCAGTTCTTC

J: TRBJ1-1
D: NA
size: many
V: TRBV18
CDR3: CASSPPGARNTEAFF
DNA: TGTGCCAGCTCACCCCCCGGGGCCAGGAACACTGAAGCTTTCTTT

J: TRBJ2-2
D: TRBD1
size: NA
V: TRBV3-1
CDR3: CASSQEGTGWLVGELFF
DNA: TGTGCCAGCAGCCAAGAGGGGACAGGGTGGTTAGTCGGGGAGCTGTTTTTT

J: TRBJ2-5
D: NA
size: many
V: TRBV12-3/TRBV12-4
CDR3: CASSLGRGDQETQYF
DNA: TGTGCCAGCAGCCTCGGACGGGGAGATCAAGAGACCCAGTACTTC

J: TRBJ2-3
D: TRBD1
size: many
V: TRBV5-5
CDR3: CASSLDRGRDTQYF
DNA: TGTGCCAGCAGCTTGGACAGGGGTCGGGATACGCAGTATTTT

J: TRBJ1-6
D: NA
size: many
V: TRBV5-1
CDR3: CASSLTGTDSPLHF
DNA: TGCGCCAGCAGCTTGACAGGGACGGATTCACCCCTCCACTTT

J: TRBJ2-7
D: NA
size: once
V: TRBV20-1
CDR3: CSARAPGTISYEQYF
DNA: TGCAGTGCTAGAGCCCCCGGGACGATCTCCTACGAGCAGTACTTC